These 24 T cell receptor beta chains were all obtained from the same sample, sequenced in a study of vaccination effects on CD4 cells after COVID-19. These receptors' targets are unknown. Assay: immunoSEQ multiplex PCR; the TCRdb copy retains only in-frame clones and omits some. The sample has roughly 24,000 clones, approximately 76% seen once; the top ten hold roughly 15%. With the ViraFEST assay, the study expanded antigen-specific CD4+ T cells using viral peptide pools, then sequenced them. CD4+ T cell isolation took place after about 11 days of culture. By PCR, the person was confirmed to have had SARS-CoV-2 infection between March and December 2020. The specimen comprised CD4+ T cells from PBMCs cultured with SARS-CoV-2 spike peptides, sampled before COVID-19 vaccination. All receptors derive from a human donor who had a prior SARS-CoV-2 infection.

As DNA, the CDR3 is TGTGCCAGCAGCTTACAGGCGGTGTCTAGCGGAAGGCAGTACTTC. Protein: CASSLQAVSSGRQYF. The gene calls are TRBV11-2 and TRBJ2-7; the match to TRBD2 covers 7 bases. Germline V gene data show CDR1 as SGHAT and CDR2 as FQNNGV. The length of the CDR3 is 15 residues. Germline trimming cut 2 bases from V and 9 bases from J; bases unmatched to any gene: 13.

The V gene is TRBV19, the J gene TRBJ1-3, with D hard to call. V was clipped by 4 bases and J by 0 bases, with 10 bases between them. Looked up from germline, CDR1 is LNHDA and CDR2 is SQIVND (reference sequence). The CDR3 covers 15 residues. CDR3 coding DNA: TGTGCCAGTAGTAGTCTAAGAGCCTCTGGAAACACCATATATTTT. This encodes CASSSLRASGNTIYF.

The chain's CDR3 is CAWAGQGAGQPQHF. The CDR3 DNA is TGTGCCTGGGCTGGACAGGGGGCAGGTCAGCCCCAGCATTTT. The V gene is TRBV30, the J gene TRBJ1-5, with 11 bases aligning to TRBD1. Trimming cost V 5 bases and J 6 bases; bases outside gene matches: 6. The length of the CDR3 is 14 residues. The germline V gene has CDR1 GTSNPN and CDR2 SVGIG (reference sequence).

This clone was seen a single time. This chain links TRBV11-3 with TRBJ2-3; 7 nucleotides align to TRBD2. This CDR3 has 15 amino acids. Germline CDR1 reads SGHNT; CDR2 reads YENEEA. V lost 0 bases to trimming and J lost 0 bases; unmatched junction nucleotides: 0. CDR3 nucleotide sequence: TGTGCCAGCAGCTTAGATAGCGGGAGCACAGATACGCAGTATTTT. It specifies CASSLDSGSTDTQYF.

This clone has just a few counts. This rearrangement joins TRBV7-9 to TRBJ2-1, with D perhaps TRBD2 (5 bases). The CDR3 loop spans 14 amino acids. V was pared by 1 base and J by 6 bases, with 10 bases between. Per germline, CDR1 SEHNR and CDR2 FQNEAQ (reference sequence). The CDR3 bases are TGTGCCAGCAGCTTAGACAGTGGAGGCAATGAGCAGTTCTTC. This gives the protein CASSLDSGGNEQFF. Drawing the rest from reference TRBV7-9 and TRBJ2-1, the complete variable domain is DTGVSQNPRHKITKRGQNVTFRCDPISEHNRLYWYRQTLGQGPEFLTYFQNEAQLEKSRLLSDRFSAERPKGSFSTLEIQRTEQGDSAMYLCASSLDSGGNEQFFGPGTRLTVL.

This chain joins TRBV11-3 and TRBJ2-1, with D possibly being TRBD2 (5 bases). Germline lookup yields CDR1 SGHNT and CDR2 YENEEA. The CDR3 length is 14 residues. V lost 3 bases and J lost 7, with 13 bases in between. The CDR3 loop reads CASSFVAYLNEQFF. The CDR3 DNA reads as TGTGCCAGCAGCTTTGTAGCGTACTTAAATGAGCAGTTCTTC.

The chain couples TRBV20-1 to TRBJ1-1; D unclear. From germline, CDR1 is DFQATT and CDR2 SNEGSKA (reference sequence). Trimming took 1 base from V and 2 from J, leaving 2 bases between them. The CDR3 sequence is 11 residues long. CDR3 protein: CSARANTEAFF. In DNA, the CDR3 is TGCAGTGCTAGAGCTAACACTGAAGCTTTCTTT.

The rearrangement links TRBV2 to TRBJ2-1; possibly TRBD1 for D (5 bases). The ends were cut back, 5 bases at V and 6 bases at J, with 11 bases in the middle. Germline V gives CDR1 SNHLY, CDR2 FYNNEI. CDR3 length: 13 amino acids. The CDR3 region has the DNA TGTGCCAGCAGTCGAATTAGGGGCAATGAGCAGTTCTTC. This encodes CASSRIRGNEQFF.

This clone has only one observation. This rearrangement joins TRBV27 to TRBJ2-1; D gene ambiguous. Trimming removed 5 bases from V and 4 bases from J, with 6 bases in between. The CDR3 totals 12 residues. Germline CDR1 MNHEY, CDR2 SMNVEV (reference sequence). CDR3 in DNA: TGTGCCAGCAGTGCTCGGTACAATGAGCAGTTCTTC. As protein: CASSARYNEQFF.

The chain carries TRBV5-1 and TRBJ2-2; D not certain. Between the trimmed V and J ends, which lost 6 bases and 2 bases, there was a span of 8 bases. CDR1 SGHRS and CDR2 YFSETQ come from the germline V gene. The CDR3 totals 13 residues. Here the CDR3 DNA reads TGCGCCAGCAACCCGGATAACACCGGGGAGCTGTTTTTT. It codes for CASNPDNTGELFF.

The CDR3 region is CASKPKDFPPNTGELFF. As DNA, the CDR3 is TGCGCCAGTAAACCGAAGGACTTTCCGCCTAACACCGGGGAGCTGTTTTTT. The J gene is TRBJ2-2, the V gene TRBV4-1; possibly TRBD2 for D (5 bases). The CDR3 spans 17 residues. The germline gives CDR1 MGHRA, CDR2 YSYEKL. Trimming left V 9 bases short and J 2 bases short, with 22 bases between.

The CDR3 bases are TGTGCCAGCAGCCTGCGGGTCCCCACAGATACGCAGTATTTT. This encodes CASSLRVPTDTQYF. The chain employs TRBV6-5 and TRBJ2-3, with TRBD2 as a possible D gene (5 bases). Trimming pared 6 bases from V and 2 bases from J, leaving 12 bases between. The germline V gene encodes CDR1 MNHEY and CDR2 SVGAGI. There are 14 residues in the CDR3.

V is TRBV19 and J is TRBJ1-1; 9 bases are a match to TRBD1. The germline V gene has CDR1 LNHDA and CDR2 SQIVND (reference sequence). This CDR3 comprises 14 residues. The V segment lost 7 bases and the J segment 4 bases; nucleotides outside the gene matches: 7. Here the CDR3 reads CASTRGQGGTEAFF. CDR3 nucleotide sequence: TGTGCCAGTACCCGGGGACAGGGAGGCACTGAAGCTTTCTTT.

The sample holds a few counts of this clone. The chain links TRBV4-2 to TRBJ2-1; 11 positions match TRBD2. V trimming: 4 bases; J trimming: 9 bases; junction bases outside the gene matches: 11. This CDR3 is built from 16 residues. Per germline, CDR1 LGHNA and CDR2 YNFKEQ. CDR3 sequence: CASSRDASGGFGEQFF. As DNA, the CDR3 is TGTGCCAGCAGCCGTGACGCTAGCGGGGGGTTTGGTGAGCAGTTCTTC.

This rearrangement joins TRBV5-1 to TRBJ1-1, with D uncertain. CDR1 and CDR2 (germline): SGHRS, YFSETQ. There are 15 residues in the CDR3. V was pared by 1 base and J by 1 base, with 11 bases between. CDR3: CASSLLGLPNTEAFF. The CDR3 DNA is TGCGCCAGCAGCTTGTTAGGACTCCCGAACACTGAAGCTTTCTTT.

This clone has just one count. The chain employs TRBV12-5 and TRBJ2-3; a possible D gene is TRBD2 (5 bases). Germline CDR1 LGHNT, CDR2 FRNRAP. This CDR3 is built from 19 residues. The ends were cut back, 0 bases at V and 1 base at J, with 20 bases in the middle. The CDR3 coding sequence is TGTGCTAGTGGTTTGGTAGGTCTGGGGAGACCCTTTGGCACAGATACGCAGTATTTT. Its protein is CASGLVGLGRPFGTDTQYF.

This clone ranks as large. The sample has other DNA sequences that encode this CDR3 too. J is TRBJ1-2 and V is TRBV6-5; 9 bases fit TRBD1. This CDR3 is 15 amino acids long. Germline assignment: CDR1 MNHEY and CDR2 SVGAGI. J was trimmed by 4 bases and V by 0 bases; bases with no gene match: 3. The CDR3 nucleotides read TGTGCCAGCAGTTACTCGACAGGGGGTGTCTATGGCTACACCTTC. Translating gives CASSYSTGGVYGYTF.

This sequence joins TRBV7-3 and TRBJ2-2; the D gene is possibly TRBD1 (6 bases). V dropped 5 bases and J dropped 5 bases, with 21 bases sitting between them. Germline V gene sequence: CDR1 SGHTA, CDR2 FQGTGA. CDR3 length: 17 residues. The CDR3 is CASSPDSLSLGTGELFF. CDR3 DNA: TGTGCCAGCAGCCCGGACAGTCTCAGTCTTGGTACCGGGGAGCTGTTTTTT.

The chain combines TRBV24-1 with TRBJ2-3; the D gene is possibly TRBD1 (5 bases). Germline-derived CDR1 and CDR2 are KGHDR and SFDVKD. The CDR3 totals 15 residues. Trimming removed 6 bases from V and 0 bases from J, with 12 bases in between. In DNA form, the CDR3 reads TGTGCCACCAGTCCCGGTGGGGCTAGCACAGATACGCAGTATTTT. Translation gives CATSPGGASTDTQYF.

The rearrangement links TRBV11-3 to TRBJ2-3, with D uncertain. The germline V gene has CDR1 SGHNT and CDR2 YENEEA. V lost 6 bases to trimming and J lost 5 bases, with 9 bases between them. The CDR3 has 12 amino acids. Here the CDR3 DNA reads TGTGCCAGCAGTCTTAGTGGAGATACGCAGTATTTT. Amino acid sequence: CASSLSGDTQYF. The full variable domain, its missing parts supplied by reference TRBV11-3 and TRBJ2-3, is EAGVVQSPRYKIIEKKQPVAFWCNPISGHNTLYWYLQNLGQGPELLIRYENEEAVDDSQLPKDRFSAERLKGVDSTLKIQPAELGDSAVYLCASSLSGDTQYFGPGTRLTVL.

This chain uses TRBV5-4 with TRBJ2-2, with 7 positions matching TRBD1. CDR1 SGHNT and CDR2 YYREEE come from the germline V gene (reference sequence). The CDR3 has 14 amino acids. The V gene end was trimmed by 4 bases and the J gene end by 6 bases; junction bases not matched to a gene: 6. The CDR3 loop reads CASSPGQYAGELFF. The CDR3 DNA reads as TGTGCCAGCAGCCCGGGACAGTATGCCGGGGAGCTGTTTTTT. Supplemented by reference TRBV5-4 and TRBJ2-2, the full variable domain reads ETGVTQSPTHLIKTRGQQVTLRCSSQSGHNTVSWYQQALGQGPQFIFQYYREEENGRGNFPPRFSGLQFPNYSSELNVNALELDDSALYLCASSPGQYAGELFFGEGSRLTVL.

The chain uses TRBV5-1 and TRBJ2-1, with 8 bases aligning to TRBD1. With 1 base clipped from V and 3 bases from J, the junction kept 3 bases outside the gene matches. CDR3 size: 15 residues. From germline, CDR1 is SGHRS and CDR2 YFSETQ. The CDR3 DNA is TGCGCCAGCAGCTTGATCACAGGGGGCTACAATGAGCAGTTCTTC. Its protein product is CASSLITGGYNEQFF.

This clone is medium-sized within its sample. V usage is TRBV20-1 and J usage is TRBJ1-3, with D uncertain. The V gene lost 3 bases and the J gene lost 0 bases, with 12 bases spanning the gap. CDR3 length equals 15 residues. Germline CDR1 is DFQATT and CDR2 is SNEGSKA (reference sequence). The CDR3 loop reads CSASMGASSGNTIYF. CDR3 DNA: TGCAGTGCTAGTATGGGAGCCAGCTCTGGAAACACCATATATTTT.

The chain employs TRBV5-4 and TRBJ1-6; 8 bases fit TRBD1. This CDR3 is built from 13 residues. The V gene's germline CDR1 is SGHNT and CDR2 YYREEE (reference sequence). Losses at the gene ends were 3 bases for V and 9 bases for J; bases not matched to a gene: 2. This chain's CDR3 is CASSWGQVSPLHF. The CDR3 DNA follows: TGTGCCAGCAGCTGGGGACAGGTTTCACCCCTCCACTTT.